This paragraph covers one T cell receptor beta chain sequence. Measured with immunoSEQ multiplex PCR; TCRdb has only the in-frame clones, and not every one. The sample gives roughly 91,000 clones, around 96% of which show up once; 2% to 2.5% is in the top ten. This sample is drawn from a study of OX40 agonist ivuxolimab in advanced cancers. This TCR was sampled from an adult with an advanced solid tumor such as melanoma, head and neck, liver or kidney cancer. The sequencing used CD4+ or CD8+ T cells sorted from blood, collected in a trial of the OX40 agonist ivuxolimab.

CDR3 loop: CASSKGLRTEAFF. The CDR3, as DNA: TGTGCCAGCAGCAAAGGGTTAAGGACTGAAGCTTTCTTT. The rearrangement uses TRBV21-1 and TRBJ1-1. TRBV21-1 is a pseudogene segment. This CDR3 contains 13 residues.